Described below is a single TCR beta chain sequence and its context. The study ran its PCR with 60 Vbeta and 13 Jbeta primers. Sequenced by immunoSEQ multiplex PCR; TCRdb stores in-frame clones only, minus some. The table has 170,000 or so clones, around 77% seen once. The CDR3 is made up of 17 amino acids. Trimming cost V 0 bases and J 1 base, with 15 bases left between them. The V gene's germline CDR1 is SGHTA and CDR2 FQGNSA. The data are from a study of cytomegalovirus exposure and HLA in healthy donors. Sampled while nominally healthy, donors likely had unrecorded immune exposures. The chain is built from TRBV7-2 and TRBJ1-1; no definite D call. The sequenced sample consisted of PBMCs. The receptor comes from a woman between 50 and 59 years old in good health and CMV-seropositive. CDR3 bases: TGTGCCAGCAGCTTAGCCGGCAGGCGGGGTGGGAACACTGAAGCTTTCTTT. Its translation is CASSLAGRRGGNTEAFF.